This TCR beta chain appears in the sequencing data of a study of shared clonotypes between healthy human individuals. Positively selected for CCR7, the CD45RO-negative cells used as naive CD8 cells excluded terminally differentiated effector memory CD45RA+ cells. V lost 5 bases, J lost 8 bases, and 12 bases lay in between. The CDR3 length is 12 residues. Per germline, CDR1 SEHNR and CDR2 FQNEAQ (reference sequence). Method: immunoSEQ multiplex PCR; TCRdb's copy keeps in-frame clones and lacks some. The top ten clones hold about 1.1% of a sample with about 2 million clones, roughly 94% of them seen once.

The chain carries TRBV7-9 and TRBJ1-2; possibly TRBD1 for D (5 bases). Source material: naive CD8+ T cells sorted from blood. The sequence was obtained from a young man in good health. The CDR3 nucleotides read TGTGCCAGCAGCGGGGACCTCGCGGGCTACACCTTC. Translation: CASSGDLAGYTF.